This is a list of T cell receptor beta chains from one sample in a study of blood T cell repertoires in COVID-19. TCRdb keeps only in-frame clones here, not all; method: immunoSEQ multiplex PCR. The table records about 440,000 clones, approximately 88% of them present only once. Input material: peripheral blood. These receptors came from a woman in her 50s with COVID-19, enrolled during active disease. Each CDR3 is given with its conserved first and last residue. Fields, in order: V gene, D gene, CDR3 length, J gene, CDR3 protein. The D gene is left open where the match is weak.

>TRBV5-5|NA|13|TRBJ1-5
CASSTDRNQPQHF
>TRBV18|TRBD1|14|TRBJ1-3
CASSRDRAGNTIYF
>TRBV19|NA|17|TRBJ1-3
CASSRLGQRSSGNTIYF
>TRBV25-1|TRBD2|14|TRBJ2-1
CASSPGTSRNEQFF
>TRBV6-1|TRBD1|15|TRBJ1-4
CASSDFDRAYGKLFF
>TRBV5-1|NA|14|TRBJ1-5
CASSFEGGNQPQHF
>TRBV10-1|NA|16|TRBJ2-1
CASSTGRGGSYNEQFF
>TRBV6-4|TRBD2|15|TRBJ2-3
CASALGGGITDTQYF
>TRBV27|NA|14|TRBJ1-1
CASSPQGRYTEAFF
>TRBV11-2|TRBD1|12|TRBJ2-2
CASDRGTGELFF
>TRBV24-1|TRBD1|17|TRBJ2-1
CATSDSSGTGAIYEQFF
>TRBV7-9|NA|11|TRBJ2-6
CASSGANVLTF
>TRBV7-8|TRBD1|15|TRBJ2-3
CASSLADRGRDTQYF
>TRBV3-1/TRBV3-2|TRBD1|15|TRBJ1-2
CASSQDRTGPGGYTF
>TRBV4-1|NA|15|TRBJ2-1
CASSQDNGQWNEQFF
>TRBV6-5|NA|14|TRBJ2-2
CATWTTGNTGELFF
>TRBV30|NA|11|TRBJ1-3
CASGVGNTIYF
>TRBV9|TRBD1|15|TRBJ2-1
CASSAYGTDYNEQFF
>TRBV7-9|NA|15|TRBJ2-3
CASSTPGGNTDTQYF
>TRBV14|TRBD2|16|TRBJ2-1
CASSQDILSSGDEQFF
>TRBV5-4|NA|15|TRBJ1-6
CASSLDGILNSPLHF
>TRBV30|NA|14|TRBJ2-2
CAWSGGLNTGELFF
>TRBV12-3/TRBV12-4|NA|13|TRBJ1-4
CASSPGGRQALFF
>TRBV12-3/TRBV12-4|NA|13|TRBJ2-7
CASSPTDSYEQYF
>TRBV5-1|NA|15|TRBJ2-2
CASSQGGQNTGELFF
>TRBV15|NA|13|TRBJ1-5
CATSRDRAQPQHF
>TRBV28|NA|15|TRBJ2-5
CASASRPQGGETQYF
>TRBV7-9|NA|16|TRBJ2-4
CASSPGQIIAKNIQYF
>TRBV5-1|TRBD1|14|TRBJ1-5
CASSLTGGTEPQHF
>TRBV6-4|NA|14|TRBJ1-6
CASSVWQGVSPLHF
>TRBV2|TRBD1|14|TRBJ1-2
CASSRDRGFYGYTF
>TRBV5-1|TRBD2|17|TRBJ2-3
CASSLAGGGARTDTQYF
>TRBV7-9|NA|16|TRBJ2-6
CASSLGPSPGANVLTF
>TRBV2|TRBD1|16|TRBJ1-2
CASTDRGLERSYGYTF
>TRBV7-7|TRBD1|15|TRBJ2-2
CASSLQGAGTGELFF
>TRBV5-4|NA|15|TRBJ1-6
CASSLEGDLISPLHF
>TRBV28|TRBD1|15|TRBJ1-1
CASSPRQGAYTEAFF
>TRBV28|NA|12|TRBJ1-1
CASTNWEDEAFF
>TRBV6-2/TRBV6-3|NA|15|TRBJ2-7
CASSYSGGQTYEQYF
>TRBV3-1/TRBV3-2|NA|14|TRBJ1-3
CASSQVLSGNTIYF
>TRBV27|NA|13|TRBJ2-5
CASSRGFQETQYF
>TRBV4-1|TRBD1|13|TRBJ1-5
CASSPTGDQPQHF
>TRBV24-1|TRBD1|16|TRBJ2-2
CATSDTGTGGLGELFF
>TRBV11-2|NA|15|TRBJ1-1
CASSSTRGRHTEAFF
>TRBV10-2|TRBD1|18|TRBJ1-2
CASSELKAGGPMGLGYTF
>TRBV19|NA|15|TRBJ1-4
CASSPTRRDNEKLFF
>TRBV27|NA|14|TRBJ2-1
CASSLEGVYNEQFF
>TRBV27|NA|15|TRBJ2-2
CASSLATSGTGELFF
>TRBV5-1|TRBD2|14|TRBJ2-1
CASQLAGGLVEQFF
>TRBV5-1|TRBD2|15|TRBJ2-2
CASSLRAGHTGELFF
>TRBV30|NA|13|TRBJ2-1
CAWIKGDYNEQFF
>TRBV7-6|TRBD2|16|TRBJ2-3
CASSLDGGGRADTQYF
>TRBV2|NA|14|TRBJ2-7
CASSFGRQNYEQYF
>TRBV11-1|TRBD2|14|TRBJ2-5
CASRESGGKETQYF
>TRBV23-1|TRBD1|17|TRBJ1-5
CAPGRSQGINGNQPQHF
>TRBV7-2|NA|16|TRBJ2-3
CASSPDASASTDTQYF
>TRBV29-1|NA|14|TRBJ2-6
CSARGISGANVLTF
>TRBV5-4|TRBD1|14|TRBJ2-7
CASSRDRGRDEQYF
>TRBV19|NA|15|TRBJ1-5
CASSRDIGGNQPQHF